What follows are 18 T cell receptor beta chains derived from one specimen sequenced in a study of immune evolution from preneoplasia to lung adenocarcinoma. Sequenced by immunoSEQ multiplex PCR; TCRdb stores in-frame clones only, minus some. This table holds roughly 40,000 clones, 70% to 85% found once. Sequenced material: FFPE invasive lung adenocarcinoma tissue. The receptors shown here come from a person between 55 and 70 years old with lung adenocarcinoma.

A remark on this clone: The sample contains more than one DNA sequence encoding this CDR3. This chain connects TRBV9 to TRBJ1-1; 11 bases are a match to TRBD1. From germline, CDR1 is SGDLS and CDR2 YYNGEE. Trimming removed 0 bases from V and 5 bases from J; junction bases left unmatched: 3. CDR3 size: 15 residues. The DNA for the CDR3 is TGTGCCAGCAGCGTAGGGGGACAGGGGGGAACTGAAGCTTTCTTT. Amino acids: CASSVGGQGGTEAFF.

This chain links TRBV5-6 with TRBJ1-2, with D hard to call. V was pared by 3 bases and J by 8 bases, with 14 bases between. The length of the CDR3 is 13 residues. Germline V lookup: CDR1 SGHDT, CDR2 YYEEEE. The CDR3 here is CASSSVKGGGYTF. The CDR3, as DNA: TGTGCCAGCAGCTCGGTTAAGGGTGGCGGCTACACCTTC. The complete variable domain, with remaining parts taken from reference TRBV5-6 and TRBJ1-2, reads DAGVTQSPTHLIKTRGQQVTLRCSPKSGHDTVSWYQQALGQGPQFIFQYYEEEERQRGNFPDRFSGHQFPNYSSELNVNALLLGDSALYLCASSSVKGGGYTFGSGTRLTVV.

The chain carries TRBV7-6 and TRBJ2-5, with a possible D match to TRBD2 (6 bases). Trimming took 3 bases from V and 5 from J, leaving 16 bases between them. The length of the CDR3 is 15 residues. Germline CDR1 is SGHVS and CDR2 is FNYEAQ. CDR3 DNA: TGTGCCAGCAGCTTTCCCGGGACGGGAGACGAGACCCAGTACTTC. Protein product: CASSFPGTGDETQYF.

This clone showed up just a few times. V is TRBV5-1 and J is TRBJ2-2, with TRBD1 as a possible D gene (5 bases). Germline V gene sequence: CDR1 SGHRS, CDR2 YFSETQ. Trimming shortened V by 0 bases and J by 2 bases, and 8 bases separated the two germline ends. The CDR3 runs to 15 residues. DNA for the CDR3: TGCGCCAGCAGCTTGGTTAGGGGAAACACCGGGGAGCTGTTTTTT. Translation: CASSLVRGNTGELFF. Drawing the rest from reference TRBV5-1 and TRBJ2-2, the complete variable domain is KAGVTQTPRYLIKTRGQQVTLSCSPISGHRSVSWYQQTPGQGLQFLFEYFSETQRNKGNFPGRFSGRQFSNSRSEMNVSTLELGDSALYLCASSLVRGNTGELFFGEGSRLTVL.

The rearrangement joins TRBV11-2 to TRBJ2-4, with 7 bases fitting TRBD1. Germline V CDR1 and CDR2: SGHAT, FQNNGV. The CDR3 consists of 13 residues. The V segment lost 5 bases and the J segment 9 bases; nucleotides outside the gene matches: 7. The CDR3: CASSPTGSFIQYF. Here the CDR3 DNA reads TGTGCCAGCAGCCCGACAGGGAGTTTCATTCAGTACTTC.

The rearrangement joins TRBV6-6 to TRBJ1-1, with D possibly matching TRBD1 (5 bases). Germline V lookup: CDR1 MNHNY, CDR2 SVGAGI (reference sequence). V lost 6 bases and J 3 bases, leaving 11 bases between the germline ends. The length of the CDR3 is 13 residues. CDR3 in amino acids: CASRTRGDTEAFF. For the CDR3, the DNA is TGTGCCAGCAGAACCCGGGGGGACACTGAAGCTTTCTTT.

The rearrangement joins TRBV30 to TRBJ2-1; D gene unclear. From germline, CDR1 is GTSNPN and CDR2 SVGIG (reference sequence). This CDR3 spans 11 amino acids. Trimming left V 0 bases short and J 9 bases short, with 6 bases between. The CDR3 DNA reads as TGTGCCTGGAGTGTAACCACTGAGCAGTTCTTC. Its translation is CAWSVTTEQFF.

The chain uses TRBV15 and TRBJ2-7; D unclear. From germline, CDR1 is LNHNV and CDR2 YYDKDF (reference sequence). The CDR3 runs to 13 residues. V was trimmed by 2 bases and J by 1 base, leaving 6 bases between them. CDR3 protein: CATSRPSSYEQYF. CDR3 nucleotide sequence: TGTGCCACCAGCAGACCATCATCCTACGAGCAGTACTTC.

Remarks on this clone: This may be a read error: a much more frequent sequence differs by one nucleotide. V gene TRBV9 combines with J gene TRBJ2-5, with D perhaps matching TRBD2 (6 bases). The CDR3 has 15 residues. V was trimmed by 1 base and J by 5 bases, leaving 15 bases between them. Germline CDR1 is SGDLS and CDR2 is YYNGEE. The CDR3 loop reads CASSVRESGFETQYF. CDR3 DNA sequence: TGTGCCAGCAGCGTACGAGAGAGCGGGTTTGAGACCCAGTACTTC.

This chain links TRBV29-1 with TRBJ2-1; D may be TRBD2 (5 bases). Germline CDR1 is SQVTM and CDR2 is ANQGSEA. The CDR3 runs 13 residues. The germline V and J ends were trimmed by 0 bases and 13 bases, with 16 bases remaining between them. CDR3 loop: CSVEDRTFLSQFF. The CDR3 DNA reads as TGCAGCGTTGAAGATCGGACTTTCCTGTCCCAGTTCTTC.

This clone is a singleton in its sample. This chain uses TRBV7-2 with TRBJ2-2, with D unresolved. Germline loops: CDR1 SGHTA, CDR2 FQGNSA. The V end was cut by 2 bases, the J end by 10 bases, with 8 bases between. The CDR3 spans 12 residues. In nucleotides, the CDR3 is TGTGCCAGCAGCTTAATCGCGGCGGAGCTGTTTTTT. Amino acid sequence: CASSLIAAELFF.

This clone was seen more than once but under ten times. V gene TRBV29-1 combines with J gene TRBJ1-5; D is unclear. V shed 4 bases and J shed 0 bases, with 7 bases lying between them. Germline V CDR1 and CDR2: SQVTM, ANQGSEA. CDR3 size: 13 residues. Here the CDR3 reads CSVAARSNQPQHF. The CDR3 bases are TGCAGCGTTGCCGCACGTAGCAATCAGCCCCAGCATTTT.

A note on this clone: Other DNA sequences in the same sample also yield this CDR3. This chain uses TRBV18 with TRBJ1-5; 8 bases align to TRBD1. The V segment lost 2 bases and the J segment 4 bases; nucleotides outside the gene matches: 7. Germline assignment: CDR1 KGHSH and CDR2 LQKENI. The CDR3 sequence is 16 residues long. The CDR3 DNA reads TGTGCCAGCTCACCAGGACAGGGAGGTTTGAATCAGCCCCAGCATTTT. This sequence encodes CASSPGQGGLNQPQHF.

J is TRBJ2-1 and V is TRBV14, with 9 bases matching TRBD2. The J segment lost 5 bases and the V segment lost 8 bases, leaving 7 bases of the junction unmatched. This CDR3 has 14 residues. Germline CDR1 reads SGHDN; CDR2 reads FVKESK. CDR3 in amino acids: CASQPLAGHNEQFF. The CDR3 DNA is TGTGCCAGCCAACCACTAGCGGGCCACAATGAGCAGTTCTTC.

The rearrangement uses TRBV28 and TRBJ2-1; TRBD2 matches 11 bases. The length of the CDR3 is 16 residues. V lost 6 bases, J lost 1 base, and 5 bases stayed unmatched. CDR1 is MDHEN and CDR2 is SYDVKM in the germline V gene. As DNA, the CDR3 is TGTGCCAGCAGCGCTCCTAGCGGGGGGTCCTACAATGAGCAGTTCTTC. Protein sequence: CASSAPSGGSYNEQFF.

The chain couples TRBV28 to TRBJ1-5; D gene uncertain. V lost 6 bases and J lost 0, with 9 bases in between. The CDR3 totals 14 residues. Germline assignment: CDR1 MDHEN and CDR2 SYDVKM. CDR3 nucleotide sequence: TGTGCCAGCAGCTCCACCGGTAGCAATCAGCCCCAGCATTTT. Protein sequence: CASSSTGSNQPQHF.

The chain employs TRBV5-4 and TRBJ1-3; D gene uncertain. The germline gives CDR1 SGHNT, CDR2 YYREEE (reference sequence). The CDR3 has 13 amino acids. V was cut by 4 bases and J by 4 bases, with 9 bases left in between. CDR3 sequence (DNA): TGTGCCAGCAGCGCAAGCTCAGGAAACACCATATATTTT. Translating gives CASSASSGNTIYF. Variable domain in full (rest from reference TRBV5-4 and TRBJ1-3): ETGVTQSPTHLIKTRGQQVTLRCSSQSGHNTVSWYQQALGQGPQFIFQYYREEENGRGNFPPRFSGLQFPNYSSELNVNALELDDSALYLCASSASSGNTIYFGEGSWLTVV.

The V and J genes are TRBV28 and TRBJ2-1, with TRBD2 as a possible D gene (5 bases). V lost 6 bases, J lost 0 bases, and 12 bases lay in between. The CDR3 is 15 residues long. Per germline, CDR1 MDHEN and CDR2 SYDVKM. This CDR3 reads CASRPQRSSYNEQFF. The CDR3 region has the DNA TGTGCCAGCAGGCCTCAGCGGAGCTCCTACAATGAGCAGTTCTTC.